This entry lists 7 T cell receptor beta chains sequenced from one sample in a study of T-cell reconstitution after alpha-beta-depleted transplantation in children. TCRbeta library construction was performed incorporating unique molecular identifiers. Each CDR3 protein is one row after TCRdb ran MiXCR on the PCR reads. The sample records some 440,000 distinct CDR3 sequences, around 16% being singletons. The specimen was PBMCs, mostly from graft donor cells, collected 360 days after TCRalphabeta/CD19-depleted stem cell transplant. These receptors came from a boy under three years old who had a stem cell transplant for Wiskott-Aldrich syndrome, so the T cells may come from the graft donor.

The CDR3 bases are TGCGCCAGCAGCCAAGTCGTTAGCTCCTACAATGAGCAGTTCTTC. Translating gives CASSQVVSSYNEQFF. The chain employs TRBV4-3 and TRBJ2-1; no definite D call. The CDR3 is made up of 15 amino acids. Germline CDR1 reads LGHNA; CDR2 reads YSLEER. V shed 1 base and J shed 0 bases, with 7 bases lying between them.

V and J are TRBV7-9 and TRBJ2-2; D is undetermined. Trimming pared 6 bases from V and 7 bases from J, leaving 6 bases between. CDR3 length equals 11 residues. Germline assignment: CDR1 SEHNR and CDR2 FQNEAQ (reference sequence). Here the CDR3 DNA reads TGTGCCAGCAGGTCTTTCGGGGAGCTGTTTTTT. It codes for CASRSFGELFF.

This chain connects TRBV5-5 to TRBJ2-1, with TRBD1 matching over 7 bases. The CDR3 covers 13 residues. Germline V lookup: CDR1 SGHKS, CDR2 YYEKEE (reference sequence). V was clipped by 4 bases and J by 10 bases; unmatched bases: 8. The CDR3, as DNA: TGTGCCAGCAGCGTAAGACAGGGTCGAGAGCAGTTCTTC. Its translation: CASSVRQGREQFF.

The rearrangement links TRBV2 to TRBJ1-2; no clear D. Trimming took off 5 bases at V and 4 bases at J, with 17 bases between the two ends. The CDR3 is 15 amino acids. Germline loops: CDR1 SNHLY, CDR2 FYNNEI. In nucleotides, the CDR3 is TGTGCCAGCAGTTTGGGAGACTTGTCGGGCTATGGCTACACCTTC. Protein: CASSLGDLSGYGYTF.

This clonotype was seen a single time. V and J are TRBV29-1 and TRBJ2-5; TRBD2 agrees at 8 bases. After removal of 7 bases from V and 6 bases from J, the junction contained 10 bases not matched to a gene. Germline CDR1 SQVTM, CDR2 ANQGSEA. The CDR3 spans 13 residues. The CDR3 sequence is CSATGLAVKTQYF. Here the CDR3 DNA reads TGCAGCGCCACCGGACTAGCAGTCAAGACCCAGTACTTC.

In its sample, this clonotype was seen a few times. The chain is built from TRBV11-2 and TRBJ2-1; perhaps D is TRBD1 or TRBD2 (6 bases each). V shed 4 bases and J shed 1 base, with 20 bases lying between them. The germline gives CDR1 SGHAT, CDR2 FQNNGV. CDR3 length equals 18 residues. The CDR3 DNA follows: TGTGCCAGCAGCTCCCCAGGTTTGGGGGGCGCTTCCTACAATGAGCAGTTCTTC. It codes for CASSSPGLGGASYNEQFF.

The V call is TRBV6-5, the J call TRBJ2-5; weak D call: TRBD2 (7 bases). The CDR3 has 14 residues. Between the trimmed V and J ends, which lost 4 bases and 7 bases, there was a span of 16 bases. Germline-derived CDR1 and CDR2 are MNHEY and SVGAGI. The CDR3 DNA reads TGTGCCAGCAGTTTCGGACAAGGGGGGGGGACCCAGTACTTC. This codes for CASSFGQGGGTQYF.